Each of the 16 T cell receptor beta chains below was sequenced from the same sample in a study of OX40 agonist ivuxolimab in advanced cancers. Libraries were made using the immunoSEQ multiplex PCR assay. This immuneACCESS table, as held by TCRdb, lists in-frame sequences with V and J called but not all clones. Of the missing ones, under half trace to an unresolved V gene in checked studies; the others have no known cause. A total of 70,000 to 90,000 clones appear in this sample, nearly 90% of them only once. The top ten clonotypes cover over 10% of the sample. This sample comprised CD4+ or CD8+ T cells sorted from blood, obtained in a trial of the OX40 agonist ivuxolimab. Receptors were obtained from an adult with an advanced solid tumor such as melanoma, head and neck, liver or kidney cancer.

CDR3 sequence (DNA): TGTGCCAGTGCAGATACAGGGACGCGGGAGACCCAGTACTTC. Residues: CASADTGTRETQYF. This chain connects TRBV19 to TRBJ2-5; TRBD1 is a possible D gene (6 bases). Trimming pared 8 bases from V and 5 bases from J, leaving 18 bases between. This CDR3 is 14 amino acids long. The germline gives CDR1 LNHDA, CDR2 SQIVND (reference sequence).

In nucleotides, the CDR3 is TGCAGTGCCCCTCCGGACTATACGCAGTATTTT. It is translated as CSAPPDYTQYF. The chain carries TRBV20-1 and TRBJ2-3; D perhaps matches TRBD2 (5 bases). There are 11 residues in the CDR3. Germline assignment: CDR1 DFQATT and CDR2 SNEGSKA (reference sequence). V was pared by 6 bases and J by 7 bases, with 11 bases between.

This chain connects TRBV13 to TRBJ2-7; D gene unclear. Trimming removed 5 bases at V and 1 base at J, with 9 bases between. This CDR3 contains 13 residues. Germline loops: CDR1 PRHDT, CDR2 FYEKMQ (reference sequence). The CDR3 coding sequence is TGTGCCAGCAGCCCACCCTTTTCCTACGAGCAGTACTTC. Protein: CASSPPFSYEQYF. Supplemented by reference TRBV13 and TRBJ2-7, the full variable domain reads AAGVIQSPRHLIKEKRETATLKCYPIPRHDTVYWYQQGPGQDPQFLISFYEKMQSDKGSIPDRFSAQQFSDYHSELNMSSLELGDSALYFCASSPPFSYEQYFGPGTRLTVT.

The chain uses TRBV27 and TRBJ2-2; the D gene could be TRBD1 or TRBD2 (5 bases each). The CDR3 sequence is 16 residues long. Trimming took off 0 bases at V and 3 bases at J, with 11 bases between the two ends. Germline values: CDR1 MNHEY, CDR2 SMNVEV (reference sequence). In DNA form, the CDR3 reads TGTGCCAGCAGTTTATCTGGGACGGTAGACACCGGGGAGCTGTTTTTT. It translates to CASSLSGTVDTGELFF.

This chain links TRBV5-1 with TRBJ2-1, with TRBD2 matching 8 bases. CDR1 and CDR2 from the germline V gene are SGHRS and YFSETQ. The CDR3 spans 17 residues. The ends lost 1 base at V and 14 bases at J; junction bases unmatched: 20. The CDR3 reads CASSLKVAGMKASKKFF. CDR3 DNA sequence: TGCGCCAGCAGCTTGAAAGTAGCGGGAATGAAGGCTTCTAAAAAGTTCTTC.

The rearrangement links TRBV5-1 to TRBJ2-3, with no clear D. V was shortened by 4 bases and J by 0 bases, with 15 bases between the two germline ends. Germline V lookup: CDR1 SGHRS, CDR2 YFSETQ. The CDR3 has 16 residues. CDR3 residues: CASSRIGRPSTDTQYF. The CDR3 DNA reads TGCGCCAGCAGCCGAATCGGACGGCCTAGCACAGATACGCAGTATTTT.

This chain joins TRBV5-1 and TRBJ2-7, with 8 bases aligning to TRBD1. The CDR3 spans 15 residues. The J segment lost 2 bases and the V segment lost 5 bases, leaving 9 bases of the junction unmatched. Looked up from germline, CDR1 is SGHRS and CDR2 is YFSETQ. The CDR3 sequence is CASSQQPGQAYEQYF. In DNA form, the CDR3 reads TGCGCCAGCAGTCAACAACCGGGACAGGCCTACGAGCAGTACTTC.

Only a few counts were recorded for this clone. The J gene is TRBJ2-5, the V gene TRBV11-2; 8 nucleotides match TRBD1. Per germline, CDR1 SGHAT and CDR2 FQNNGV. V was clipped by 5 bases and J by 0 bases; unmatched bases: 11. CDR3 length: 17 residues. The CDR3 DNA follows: TGTGCCAGCAGCCAGGGGGCCGGGACGGGGTACCAAGAGACCCAGTACTTC. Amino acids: CASSQGAGTGYQETQYF.

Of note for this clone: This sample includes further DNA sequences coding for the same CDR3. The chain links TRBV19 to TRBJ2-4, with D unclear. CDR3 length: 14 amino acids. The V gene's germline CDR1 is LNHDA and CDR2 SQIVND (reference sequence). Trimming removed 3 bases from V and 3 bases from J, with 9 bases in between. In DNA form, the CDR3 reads TGTGCCAGTAGTATGGGTGGAGTCAAAAACATTCAGTACTTC. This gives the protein CASSMGGVKNIQYF.

The CDR3 coding sequence is TGTGCCAGTAGTATAGTGAGCGGCCATTACAATGAGCAGTTCTTC. The encoded protein is CASSIVSGHYNEQFF. The rearrangement links TRBV19 to TRBJ2-1; possible D gene TRBD2, 5 bases. The CDR3 consists of 15 residues. Germline V gene lookup returns CDR1 LNHDA and CDR2 SQIVND (reference sequence). Trimming shortened V by 1 base and J by 4 bases, and 11 bases separated the two germline ends.

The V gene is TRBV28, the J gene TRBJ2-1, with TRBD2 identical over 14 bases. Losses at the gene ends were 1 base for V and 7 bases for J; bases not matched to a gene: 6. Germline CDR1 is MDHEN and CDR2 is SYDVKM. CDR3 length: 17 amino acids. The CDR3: CASSLLGLAGEGNEQFF. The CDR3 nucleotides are TGTGCCAGCAGTTTATTGGGACTAGCGGGAGAGGGTAATGAGCAGTTCTTC.

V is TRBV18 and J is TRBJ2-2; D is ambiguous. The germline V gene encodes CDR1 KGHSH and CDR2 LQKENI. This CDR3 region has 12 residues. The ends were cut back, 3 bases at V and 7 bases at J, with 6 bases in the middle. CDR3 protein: CASSPRSGELFF. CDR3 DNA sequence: TGTGCCAGCTCACCGAGGAGCGGGGAGCTGTTTTTT.

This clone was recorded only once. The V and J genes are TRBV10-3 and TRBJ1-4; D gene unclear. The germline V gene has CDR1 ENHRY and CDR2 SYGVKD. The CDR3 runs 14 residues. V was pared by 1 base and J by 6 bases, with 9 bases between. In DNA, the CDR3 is TGTGCCATCAGTGAGTACACACGAGATGAAAAACTGTTTTTT. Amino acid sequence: CAISEYTRDEKLFF.

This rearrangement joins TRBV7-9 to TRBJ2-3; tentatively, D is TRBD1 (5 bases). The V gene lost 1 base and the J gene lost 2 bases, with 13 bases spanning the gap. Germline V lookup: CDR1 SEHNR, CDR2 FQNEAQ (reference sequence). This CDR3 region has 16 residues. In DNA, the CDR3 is TGTGCCAGCAGCTTAGGGACACCGACTCTCACAGATACGCAGTATTTT. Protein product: CASSLGTPTLTDTQYF.

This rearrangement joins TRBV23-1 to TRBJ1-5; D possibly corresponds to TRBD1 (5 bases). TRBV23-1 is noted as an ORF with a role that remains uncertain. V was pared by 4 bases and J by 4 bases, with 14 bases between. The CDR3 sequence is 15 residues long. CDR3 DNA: TGCGCCAGCAGTCGGGTCAGAAGGGGAAATCAGCCCCAGCATTTT. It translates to CASSRVRRGNQPQHF.

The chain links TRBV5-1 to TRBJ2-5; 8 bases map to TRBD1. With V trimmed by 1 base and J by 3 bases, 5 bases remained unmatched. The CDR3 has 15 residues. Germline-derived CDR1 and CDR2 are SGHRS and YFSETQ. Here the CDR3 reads CASSLMAGGEETQYF. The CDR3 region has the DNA TGCGCCAGCAGCTTGATGGCAGGGGGCGAAGAGACCCAGTACTTC.